These 15 T cell receptor beta chains were all obtained from the same sample, sequenced in a study of T cell responses to AZD1222 COVID-19 vaccine. Clones were sequenced by immunoSEQ multiplex PCR, and TCRdb holds only the in-frame ones, with some missing. The sample contains tens of thousands of clones, 70% to 90% of which appear only once. This material consisted of peripheral blood, taken on day 0 of MenACWY control vaccination. The source is an adult in good health.

The chain couples TRBV13 to TRBJ1-2; 11 bases match TRBD1. V lost 2 bases and J lost 4; bases outside the gene matches: 3. Germline CDR1 reads PRHDT; CDR2 reads FYEKMQ (reference sequence). The CDR3 has 15 residues. CDR3 sequence: CASSLRDRGFYGYTF. The CDR3 nucleotides are TGTGCCAGCAGCTTAAGGGACAGGGGGTTCTATGGCTACACCTTC.

The chain is built from TRBV6-5 and TRBJ2-2; D call uncertain. Germline V gene data show CDR1 as MNHEY and CDR2 as SVGAGI. The CDR3 is 12 residues long. The ends were cut back, 6 bases at V and 6 bases at J, with 8 bases in the middle. The CDR3 bases are TGTGCCAGCAGATTACCACCCGGGGAGCTGTTTTTT. Its protein is CASRLPPGELFF.

The chain recombines TRBV28 with TRBJ1-5; the match to TRBD1 covers 7 bases. The CDR3 runs to 17 residues. The V gene end was trimmed by 3 bases and the J gene end by 0 bases; junction bases not matched to a gene: 8. The germline V gene has CDR1 MDHEN and CDR2 SYDVKM. CDR3 sequence reads: CASSLGDRVYSNQPQHF. The CDR3, as DNA: TGTGCCAGCAGTTTGGGGGACAGAGTATATAGCAATCAGCCCCAGCATTTT.

The chain links TRBV3-1 (or the pseudogene TRBV3-2) to TRBJ2-3; 9 positions agree with TRBD2. CDR3 length: 14 residues. The V segment lost 1 base and the J segment 7 bases; nucleotides outside the gene matches: 3. The germline CDR1 and CDR2 sequences are LGHDT and YNNKEL (reference sequence). The CDR3 DNA is TGTGCCAGCAGCCAAGGCGGGGGGGCTTATACGCAGTATTTT. It translates to CASSQGGGAYTQYF.

J is TRBJ2-3 and V is TRBV4-3, with 12 bases that match TRBD2. Germline-derived CDR1 and CDR2 are LGHNA and YSLEER. The CDR3 has 16 residues. Losses at the gene ends were 4 bases for V and 10 bases for J; bases not matched to a gene: 12. In nucleotides, the CDR3 is TGCGCCAGCAGCCCGGACCTGACTAGCGGGGGATTGCCGCAGTATTTT. It yields the protein CASSPDLTSGGLPQYF.

This clone was detected only once. The V call is TRBV19, the J call TRBJ2-1; 11 bases fit TRBD2. The V and J ends lost 4 bases and 4 bases, in that order; junction bases with no gene match: 3. CDR3 size: 15 residues. Germline V lookup: CDR1 LNHDA, CDR2 SQIVND (reference sequence). The CDR3 DNA sequence: TGTGCCAGTAGTACCCGACTAGCGGGGTACAATGAGCAGTTCTTC. This sequence encodes CASSTRLAGYNEQFF. Together with reference TRBV19 and TRBJ2-1, the CDR3 gives the full variable domain: DGGITQSPKYLFRKEGQNVTLSCEQNLNHDAMYWYRQDPGQGLRLIYYSQIVNDFQKGDIAEGYSVSREKKESFPLTVTSAQKNPTAFYLCASSTRLAGYNEQFFGPGTRLTVL.

This sequence joins TRBV5-1 and TRBJ1-1; the match to TRBD1 covers 7 bases. Germline lookup yields CDR1 SGHRS and CDR2 YFSETQ. Trimming took 4 bases from V and 1 from J; bases not matched to a gene: 1. This CDR3 comprises 13 residues. DNA of the CDR3: TGCGCCAGCAGCGGGACAGCGAACACTGAAGCTTTCTTT. Translating it yields CASSGTANTEAFF.

This clone was recorded once. The chain employs TRBV19 and TRBJ2-3; 8 bases are shared with TRBD1. The germline gives CDR1 LNHDA, CDR2 SQIVND (reference sequence). The CDR3 has 16 residues. Unmatched junction bases numbered 3, after V lost 0 bases and J lost 1 base. CDR3 loop: CASSIDDRGGTDTQYF. Written as DNA, the CDR3 is TGTGCCAGTAGTATAGATGACAGGGGAGGCACAGATACGCAGTATTTT.

The V gene is TRBV9, the J gene TRBJ2-1; 8 bases agree with TRBD2. Trimming took 0 bases from V and 4 from J; bases not matched to a gene: 3. The CDR3 sequence is 15 residues long. Germline CDR1 SGDLS, CDR2 YYNGEE. CDR3 residues: CASSVEAGVYNEQFF. The CDR3 DNA reads TGTGCCAGCAGCGTAGAAGCGGGGGTATACAATGAGCAGTTCTTC.

The rearrangement uses TRBV15 and TRBJ1-5, with 10 bases lining up with TRBD1. There are 15 residues in the CDR3. With 4 bases clipped from V and 6 bases from J, the junction kept 6 bases outside the gene matches. Germline V gene data show CDR1 as LNHNV and CDR2 as YYDKDF (reference sequence). This CDR3 reads CATSTKGTGVQPQHF. In nucleotides, the CDR3 is TGTGCCACCAGCACCAAAGGGACAGGGGTTCAGCCCCAGCATTTT.

V gene TRBV11-2 combines with J gene TRBJ2-7; TRBD1 is a possible D gene (6 bases). V was shortened by 2 bases and J by 6 bases, with 11 bases between the two germline ends. The CDR3 has 13 residues. Germline CDR1 reads SGHAT; CDR2 reads FQNNGV. In DNA, the CDR3 is TGTGCCAGCAGCTTACACAGGGAGCTCGAGCAGTACTTC. It specifies CASSLHRELEQYF.

The chain combines TRBV11-3 with TRBJ2-1, with D maybe TRBD2 (6 bases). Between the trimmed V and J ends, which lost 5 bases and 7 bases, there was a span of 15 bases. This CDR3 is 14 amino acids long. Germline assignment: CDR1 SGHNT and CDR2 YENEEA. The CDR3 DNA follows: TGTGCCAGCAGCCCCGGGACTGGAAAAAATGAGCAGTTCTTC. Encoded protein: CASSPGTGKNEQFF.

The chain carries TRBV28 and TRBJ2-7; D possibly corresponds to TRBD2 (6 bases). V lost 5 bases, J lost 2 bases, and 16 bases lay in between. CDR3 length: 15 residues. Germline V CDR1 and CDR2: MDHEN, SYDVKM. CDR3 DNA sequence: TGTGCCAGCAGTCCAACTGGGCGGGGAGCCTACGAGCAGTACTTC. Its protein product is CASSPTGRGAYEQYF.

The CDR3 here is CASSLSVDPYNEQFF. For the CDR3, the DNA is TGTGCCAGCAGCCTCTCAGTGGACCCCTACAATGAGCAGTTCTTC. This chain joins TRBV6-5 and TRBJ2-1; no firm D call. In germline, CDR1 is MNHEY, CDR2 SVGAGI. Trimming removed 6 bases from V and 2 bases from J, with 14 bases in between. The CDR3 loop spans 15 amino acids.

The chain is built from TRBV19 and TRBJ2-1, with 8 positions matching TRBD2. The J segment lost 8 bases and the V segment lost 3 bases, leaving 3 bases of the junction unmatched. Germline CDR1 reads LNHDA; CDR2 reads SQIVND (reference sequence). This CDR3 is 13 amino acids long. This CDR3 reads CASSIRTSYEQFF. CDR3 DNA sequence: TGTGCCAGTAGTATCCGGACTAGCTATGAGCAGTTCTTC. The whole variable domain, filled in from reference TRBV19 and TRBJ2-1, reads DGGITQSPKYLFRKEGQNVTLSCEQNLNHDAMYWYRQDPGQGLRLIYYSQIVNDFQKGDIAEGYSVSREKKESFPLTVTSAQKNPTAFYLCASSIRTSYEQFFGPGTRLTVL.